Listed below are T cell receptor beta chains from one sample, sequenced in a study of T cells in Graves' hyperthyroidism and ophthalmopathy. TCRdb reprocessed the multiplex PCR reads via MiXCR and lists one record per CDR3 protein. Found here are over 250,000 distinct CDR3 sequences, less than 30% of them singletons; the top ten hold more than 25%. Sample: blood. These receptor sequences come from a man aged 40-55 years with Graves' hyperthyroidism that later progressed to Graves' ophthalmopathy. CDR3s include the opening cysteine and the closing phenylalanine or tryptophan. D genes are given only for firm matches. Where a row states a size, it is once, few, many or the class of an expanded clone; other rows omit it.

clone_size: many; v_call: TRBV12-3/TRBV12-4; cdr3_length: 17; d_call: TRBD2; j_call: TRBJ2-2; cdr3_nt: TGTGCCAGCAAAGACGCTAGCGGGAGTTTTTACACCGGGGAGCTGTTTTTT; cdr3_aa: CASKDASGSFYTGELFF
clone_size: .; v_call: TRBV7-8; cdr3_length: 14; d_call: TRBD1; j_call: TRBJ2-7; cdr3_nt: TGTGCCAGCAGCTTACGGGACAGGTCGGGCGAGCAGTACTTC; cdr3_aa: CASSLRDRSGEQYF
clone_size: many; v_call: TRBV2; cdr3_length: 14; d_call: .; j_call: TRBJ2-7; cdr3_nt: TGTGCCAGCACCTCGATTAGAGCGGGCTACGAGCAGTACTTC; cdr3_aa: CASTSIRAGYEQYF
clone_size: many; v_call: TRBV24-1; cdr3_length: 14; d_call: .; j_call: TRBJ1-5; cdr3_nt: TGTGCCACCAGTGACCCCGGTATCAATCAGCCCCAGCATTTT; cdr3_aa: CATSDPGINQPQHF
clone_size: .; v_call: TRBV6-1; cdr3_length: 16; d_call: TRBD2; j_call: TRBJ2-2; cdr3_nt: TGTGCCAGCAGAGGACTAGCGGGAGGACCCACCGGGGAGCTGTTTTTT; cdr3_aa: CASRGLAGGPTGELFF
clone_size: many; v_call: TRBV5-8; cdr3_length: 16; d_call: .; j_call: TRBJ1-5; cdr3_nt: TGTGCCAGCAGCACAGGGCCTGCGGGGAGCAATCAGCCCCAGCATTTT; cdr3_aa: CASSTGPAGSNQPQHF
clone_size: many; v_call: TRBV27; cdr3_length: 15; d_call: .; j_call: TRBJ2-2; cdr3_nt: TGTGCCAGCAGCCAGAGGGTAACTGGCGCCGGGGAGCTGTTTTTT; cdr3_aa: CASSQRVTGAGELFF
clone_size: many; v_call: TRBV29-1; cdr3_length: 12; d_call: .; j_call: TRBJ1-1; cdr3_nt: TGCAGCGTTGAAGAGGGGTACACTGAAGCTTTCTTT; cdr3_aa: CSVEEGYTEAFF
clone_size: few; v_call: TRBV20-1; cdr3_length: 12; d_call: .; j_call: TRBJ2-5; cdr3_nt: TGCAGTGCTAGCTGGATTGGGGAGACCCAGTACTTC; cdr3_aa: CSASWIGETQYF
clone_size: few; v_call: TRBV6-5; cdr3_length: 14; d_call: .; j_call: TRBJ2-7; cdr3_nt: TGTGCCAGCAGTTTGACAGTGGGCCCCTACGAGCAGTACTTC; cdr3_aa: CASSLTVGPYEQYF
clone_size: .; v_call: TRBV6-2/TRBV6-3; cdr3_length: 16; d_call: .; j_call: TRBJ1-1; cdr3_nt: TGTGCCAGCAGTTACTTCGGAGGGAGGGGCAACACTGAAGCTTTCTTT; cdr3_aa: CASSYFGGRGNTEAFF
clone_size: many; v_call: TRBV6-1; cdr3_length: 13; d_call: TRBD1; j_call: TRBJ1-1; cdr3_nt: TGTGCCAGCAGGCGACAGGGGAACACTGAAGCTTTCTTT; cdr3_aa: CASRRQGNTEAFF
clone_size: .; v_call: TRBV6-5; cdr3_length: 16; d_call: .; j_call: TRBJ2-7; cdr3_nt: TGTGCCAGCAGTTACGGGCTACCTCCGGTCTCCTACGAGCAGTACTTC; cdr3_aa: CASSYGLPPVSYEQYF
clone_size: many; v_call: TRBV15; cdr3_length: 17; d_call: .; j_call: TRBJ1-2; cdr3_nt: TGTGCCACCAGCAGAGAGCCGCGGACAGCAACTAACTATGGCTACACCTTC; cdr3_aa: CATSREPRTATNYGYTF
clone_size: .; v_call: TRBV7-2; cdr3_length: 13; d_call: .; j_call: TRBJ2-5; cdr3_nt: TGTGCCAGCAGCCCCAAGGCAGGGACGACCCAGTACTTC; cdr3_aa: CASSPKAGTTQYF
clone_size: .; v_call: TRBV6-2/TRBV6-3; cdr3_length: 14; d_call: .; j_call: TRBJ2-7; cdr3_nt: TGTGCCAGCAAAAGAGGGCAGGGGGGACTCGAGCAGTACTTC; cdr3_aa: CASKRGQGGLEQYF
clone_size: many; v_call: TRBV5-1; cdr3_length: 17; d_call: TRBD1; j_call: TRBJ1-1; cdr3_nt: TGCGCCAGCAGAAAGGGACAGGGGGCCGTTACATACACTGAAGCTTTCTTT; cdr3_aa: CASRKGQGAVTYTEAFF
clone_size: many; v_call: TRBV7-9; cdr3_length: 15; d_call: TRBD1; j_call: TRBJ2-1; cdr3_nt: TGTGCCAGCAGCCCTGACAGGGTTGGGTACAATGAGCAGTTCTTC; cdr3_aa: CASSPDRVGYNEQFF
clone_size: .; v_call: TRBV12-3/TRBV12-4; cdr3_length: 15; d_call: TRBD1; j_call: TRBJ1-6; cdr3_nt: TGTGCCAGCAAGGGGAGACAGGGGGTAGGGTCACCCCTCCACTTT; cdr3_aa: CASKGRQGVGSPLHF